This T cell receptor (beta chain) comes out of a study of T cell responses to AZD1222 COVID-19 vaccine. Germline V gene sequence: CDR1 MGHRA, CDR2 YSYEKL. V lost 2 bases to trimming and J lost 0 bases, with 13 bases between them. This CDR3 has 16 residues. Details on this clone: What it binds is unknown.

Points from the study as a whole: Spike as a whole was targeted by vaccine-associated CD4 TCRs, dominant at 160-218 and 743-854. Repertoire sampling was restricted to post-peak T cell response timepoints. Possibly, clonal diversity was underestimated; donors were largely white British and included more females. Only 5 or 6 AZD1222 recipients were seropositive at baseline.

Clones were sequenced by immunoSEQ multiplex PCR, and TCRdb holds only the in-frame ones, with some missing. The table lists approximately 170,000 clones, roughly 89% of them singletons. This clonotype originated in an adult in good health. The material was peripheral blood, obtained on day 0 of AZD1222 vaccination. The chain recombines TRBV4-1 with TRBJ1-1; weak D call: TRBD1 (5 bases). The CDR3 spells CASSQMGQRMNTEAFF. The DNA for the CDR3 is TGCGCCAGCAGCCAAATGGGGCAGCGCATGAACACTGAAGCTTTCTTT.